Below, one T cell receptor (beta chain) is given with its context. These data come from a study of blood T cell repertoires in COVID-19. Whole-study context: Sample material is recorded as cDNA or gDNA derived from T cells, B-cell-depleted T cells, or PBMCs.

The V gene's germline CDR1 is LNHDA and CDR2 SQIVND (reference sequence). V dropped 5 bases and J dropped 4; count of bases not matched to a gene: 14. The CDR3 runs to 17 residues. Profiling relied on immunoSEQ multiplex PCR, and the TCRdb table lists in-frame clones only, not all of them. The sample yields just under 90,000 clones, 85% to 95% seen once. This sequence was found in a man in his fifties or sixties with acute or convalescent COVID-19. Sequencing was carried out using peripheral blood. The chain links TRBV19 to TRBJ2-1; 7 bases fit TRBD1. In DNA form, the CDR3 reads TGTGCCAGTAGTGACCCCAGGGGGTTAATTCGGTACAATGAGCAGTTCTTC. Translating it yields CASSDPRGLIRYNEQFF.